These 10 T cell receptor beta chains were sequenced from one sample in a study of cytomegalovirus exposure and HLA in healthy donors. The PCR employed 60 Vbeta primers together with 13 Jbeta primers. Data came from immunoSEQ multiplex PCR; TCRdb stores just in-frame clones and leaves some out. The data hold some 220,000 clones, with around 89% observed a single time. Material for sequencing was PBMCs. The receptors were sampled from a woman younger than 35 in good health and CMV-seronegative.

The chain has TRBV19 and TRBJ1-5; 9 positions match TRBD1. With V trimmed by 4 bases and J by 4 bases, 5 bases remained unmatched. Germline CDR1 LNHDA, CDR2 SQIVND (reference sequence). The CDR3 has 15 residues. Here the CDR3 DNA reads TGTGCCAGTAGTACCTCCGGGACAGGGAATCAGCCCCAGCATTTT. This sequence encodes CASSTSGTGNQPQHF.

This chain links TRBV29-1 with TRBJ2-1, with D hard to call. The germline V gene encodes CDR1 SQVTM and CDR2 ANQGSEA. The CDR3 loop spans 13 amino acids. Trimming cost V 1 base and J 8 bases, with 12 bases left between them. This CDR3 is CSVEGSHGDEQFF. For the CDR3, the DNA is TGCAGCGTTGAAGGGTCTCATGGAGATGAGCAGTTCTTC.

This chain links TRBV7-2 with TRBJ2-1; 9 bases map to TRBD2. Germline values: CDR1 SGHTA, CDR2 FQGNSA. This CDR3 has 18 residues. J gave up 8 bases and V 1 base, and 15 bases lay outside the gene matches. DNA of the CDR3: TGTGCCAGCAGCTTAGTTGCGAGCGGGGGGTATATCGAACATGAGCAGTTCTTC. Translated, it gives CASSLVASGGYIEHEQFF.

V is TRBV7-8 and J is TRBJ2-1; 8 positions match TRBD2. CDR3 size: 15 residues. Germline assignment: CDR1 SGHVS and CDR2 FQNEAQ. The J segment lost 6 bases and the V segment lost 4 bases, leaving 8 bases of the junction unmatched. CDR3 coding DNA: TGTGCCAGCAGCTCCCTTACTAGCGGATTCAATGAGCAGTTCTTC. It specifies CASSSLTSGFNEQFF.

The gene calls are TRBV13 and TRBJ1-4; no clear D. Deletions cut 5 bases from V and 0 bases from J, with 7 bases between. Per the germline V gene, CDR1 is PRHDT and CDR2 is FYEKMQ (reference sequence). The CDR3 is 14 amino acids. The DNA for the CDR3 is TGTGCCAGCAGCCTGTTCTCAACTAATGAAAAACTGTTTTTT. Translated: CASSLFSTNEKLFF.

The chain links TRBV7-9 to TRBJ2-3, with 12 bases lining up with TRBD2. Germline V lookup: CDR1 SEHNR, CDR2 FQNEAQ (reference sequence). Trimming at V came to 6 bases and at J to 2 bases, leaving 9 bases not matched to a gene. The CDR3 has 17 residues. CDR3 sequence: CASSLRTSGKYTDTQYF. CDR3 DNA: TGTGCCAGCAGTCTTAGGACTAGCGGGAAGTACACAGATACGCAGTATTTT.

DNA of the CDR3: TGTGCCAGCAGCTTATCACTAGCGGGAACACCCCGAGAGACCCAGTACTTC. Its protein is CASSLSLAGTPRETQYF. V and J are TRBV7-2 and TRBJ2-5; TRBD2 matches at 10 bases. Germline CDR1 SGHTA, CDR2 FQGNSA. The CDR3 loop spans 17 amino acids. V trimming: 2 bases; J trimming: 4 bases; junction bases outside the gene matches: 10. The whole variable domain, remainder taken from reference TRBV7-2 and TRBJ2-5, is GAGVSQSPSNKVTEKGKDVELRCDPISGHTALYWYRQSLGQGLEFLIYFQGNSAPDKSGLPSDRFSAERTGGSVSTLTIQRTQQEDSAVYLCASSLSLAGTPRETQYFGPGTRLLVL.

This rearrangement joins TRBV10-1 to TRBJ1-4, with D hard to call. This CDR3 has 15 amino acids. V was shortened by 2 bases and J by 0 bases, with 7 bases between the two germline ends. Germline CDR1 is WNHNN and CDR2 is SYGVQD (reference sequence). The DNA for the CDR3 is TGCGCCAGCAGTGAGGCCTCGGCAACTAATGAAAAACTGTTTTTT. Its protein product is CASSEASATNEKLFF.

The gene calls are TRBV27 and TRBJ2-7, with TRBD2 matching over 7 bases. Germline lookup yields CDR1 MNHEY and CDR2 SMNVEV (reference sequence). V was clipped by 3 bases and J by 3 bases; unmatched bases: 5. The CDR3 totals 14 residues. The CDR3 loop is CASSFGGEGYEQYF. CDR3 DNA: TGTGCCAGCAGTTTTGGGGGGGAAGGCTACGAGCAGTACTTC.

The chain is built from TRBV5-1 and TRBJ2-1; 10 bases match TRBD2. Germline V gene sequence: CDR1 SGHRS, CDR2 YFSETQ. V shed 1 base, J shed 10 bases, and the junction held 8 bases outside the gene matches. The CDR3 loop spans 15 amino acids. In nucleotides, the CDR3 is TGCGCCAGCAGCTTGACAACCGGGACTAGCGAAGAGCAGTTCTTC. It encodes CASSLTTGTSEEQFF.